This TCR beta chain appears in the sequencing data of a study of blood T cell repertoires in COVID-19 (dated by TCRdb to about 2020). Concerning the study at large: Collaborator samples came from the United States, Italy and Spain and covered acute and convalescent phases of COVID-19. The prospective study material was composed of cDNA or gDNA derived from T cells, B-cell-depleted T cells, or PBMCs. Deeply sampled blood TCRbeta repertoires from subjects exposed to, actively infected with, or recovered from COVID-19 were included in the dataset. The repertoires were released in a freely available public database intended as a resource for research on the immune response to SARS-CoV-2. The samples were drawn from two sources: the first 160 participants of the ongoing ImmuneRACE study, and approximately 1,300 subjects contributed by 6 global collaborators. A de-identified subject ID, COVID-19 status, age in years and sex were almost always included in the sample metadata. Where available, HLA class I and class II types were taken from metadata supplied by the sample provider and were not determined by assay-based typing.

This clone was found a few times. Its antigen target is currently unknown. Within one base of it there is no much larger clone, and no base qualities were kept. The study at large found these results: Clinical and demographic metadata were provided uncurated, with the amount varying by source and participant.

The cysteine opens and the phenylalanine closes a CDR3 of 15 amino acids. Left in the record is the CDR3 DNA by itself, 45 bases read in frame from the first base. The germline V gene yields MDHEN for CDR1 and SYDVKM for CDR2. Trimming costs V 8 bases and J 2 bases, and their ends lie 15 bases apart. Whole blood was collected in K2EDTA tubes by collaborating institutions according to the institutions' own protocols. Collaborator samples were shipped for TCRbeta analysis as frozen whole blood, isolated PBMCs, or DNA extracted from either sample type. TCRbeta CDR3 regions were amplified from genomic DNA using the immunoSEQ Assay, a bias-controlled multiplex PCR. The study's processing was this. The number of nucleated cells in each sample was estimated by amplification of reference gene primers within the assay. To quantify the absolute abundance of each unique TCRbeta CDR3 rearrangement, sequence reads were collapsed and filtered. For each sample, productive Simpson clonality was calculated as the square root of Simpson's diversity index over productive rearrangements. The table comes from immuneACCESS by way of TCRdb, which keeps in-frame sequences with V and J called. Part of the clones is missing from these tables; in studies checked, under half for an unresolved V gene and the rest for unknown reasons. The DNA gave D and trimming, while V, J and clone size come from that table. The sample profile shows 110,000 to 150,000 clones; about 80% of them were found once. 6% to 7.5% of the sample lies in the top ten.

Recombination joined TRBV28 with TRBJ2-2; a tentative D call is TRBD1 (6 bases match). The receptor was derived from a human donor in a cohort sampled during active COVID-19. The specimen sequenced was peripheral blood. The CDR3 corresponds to CASGGTTFNTGELFF. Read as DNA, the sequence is TGTGCCAGCGGGGGCACTACTTTCAACACCGGGGAGCTGTTTTTT.